The sequence of this TCR beta chain was determined in a study of T cells after yellow fever vaccination. The germline V gene encodes CDR1 SGHTA and CDR2 FQGNSA. The CDR3 runs to 18 residues. Trimming cost V 3 bases and J 1 base; bases outside gene matches: 10. Via MiXCR, TCRdb re-called the 5' RACE reads, giving one row per CDR3 protein. The sample lists 450,000 to 550,000 distinct CDR3 sequences, roughly a fifth occurring once. The receptor was derived from a man aged 18 to 29 who received the YFV17D yellow fever vaccine. Here the sequenced sample was PBMCs, taken less than 25 days after the first yellow fever vaccination. The V and J genes are TRBV7-2 and TRBJ2-2; 8 bases are a match to TRBD1. This CDR3 is CASSFFGTGGRNTGELFF. DNA for the CDR3: TGTGCCAGCAGCTTTTTCGGAACAGGGGGAAGGAACACCGGGGAGCTGTTTTTT.